This entry concerns a single TCR beta chain. The antigen is not known. Sequencing in the ViraFEST assay came after antigen-specific CD4+ T cells had been expanded with viral peptide pools, which were used to stimulate PBMC. Having been cultured for 9 to 11 days, the cells underwent CD4+ T cell isolation. Vaccinated participants had no history of SARS-CoV-2 infection and tested negative for nucleocapsid antibodies. Every well housed roughly 2.1 million PBMC, which grew in culture alongside around 9.9 IU/ml IL-2 and about 10 ug/ml peptides. On both days 3 and 7, half of the culture medium was replaced with IL-2 medium. The data were taken from a study of vaccination effects on CD4 cells after COVID-19. Profiling relied on immunoSEQ multiplex PCR, and the TCRdb table lists in-frame clones only, not all of them. The sample lists about 52,000 clones, approximately 79% seen once, with around 6% in the top ten.

CDR1 and CDR2 (germline): LNHDA, SQIVND (reference sequence). The V end lost 3 bases, the J end lost 0 bases, and 8 bases lay between the germline ends. The CDR3 spans 15 residues. Study results and caveats: After vaccination, at late timepoints, clones induced by infection and by vaccine contracted markedly.

Here the sequenced sample was CD4+ T cells from PBMCs cultured with HCoV-OC43 spike peptides, taken before COVID-19 vaccination. As for subset: HCoV-OC43 spike overlapping peptide pool stimulation. The source of this sequence is a human donor who received a COVID-19 vaccine. This chain links TRBV19 with TRBJ1-4; D call uncertain. The chain's CDR3 is CASSIGKATNEKLFF. CDR3 DNA sequence: TGTGCCAGTAGTATCGGTAAAGCAACTAATGAAAAACTGTTTTTT.